One sample yielded the 16 T cell receptor beta chains listed below, sequenced in a study of regulatory T cells in long-lasting Graves disease. Time point: newly diagnosed GD, antithyroid drugs for less than 3 months. Extracted PBMC RNA gave rise to the TCR library. Construction of TCR beta libraries relied on iRepertoire HTBI primers and on Arm-PCR targeting CDR3 regions. TCRdb reprocessed the multiplex PCR reads via MiXCR and lists one record per CDR3 protein. The sample holds 350,000 to 550,000 distinct CDR3 sequences, more than 12% seen once. These data also formed part of another study, on T cells in Graves' hyperthyroidism and ophthalmopathy.

The sample here was peripheral blood mononuclear cells (PBMCs), taken at new diagnosis, from a patient treated with antithyroid drugs. The receptors shown here come from a woman aged 30 to 39 with Graves disease.

This clonotype was detected many times. The chain employs TRBV11-2 and TRBJ2-7; D possibly corresponds to TRBD2 (5 bases). The CDR3 runs 14 residues. CDR1 is SGHAT, CDR2 FQNNGV, per germline. The V and J ends lost 1 base and 3 bases respectively, with 10 bases between them. CDR3 residues: CASSLVGGLYEQYF. In DNA form, the CDR3 reads TGTGCCAGCAGCTTAGTAGGAGGACTCTACGAGCAGTACTTC.

This clonotype was observed many times. V is TRBV3-1 and J is TRBJ2-1; 11 bases align to TRBD2. V trimming: 4 bases; J trimming: 5 bases; junction bases outside the gene matches: 1. The CDR3 has 14 amino acids. Germline V gives CDR1 LGHDT, CDR2 YNNKEL (reference sequence). DNA of the CDR3: TGTGCCAGCAGCCCGACTAGCGGGAACAATGAGCAGTTCTTC. Its protein product is CASSPTSGNNEQFF.

The V and J genes are TRBV20-1 and TRBJ2-2; D could derive from TRBD1 or TRBD2 (5 bases each). Germline V lookup: CDR1 DFQATT, CDR2 SNEGSKA (reference sequence). With 7 bases removed from V and 1 base from J, the gap between germline ends came to 7 bases. The CDR3 consists of 12 residues. Written as DNA, the CDR3 is TGCAGTGGGGGACGGAACACCGGGGAGCTGTTTTTT. Amino acid sequence: CSGGRNTGELFF.

J is TRBJ2-7 and V is TRBV5-6; D gene uncertain. The CDR3 contains 11 residues. V was shortened by 4 bases and J by 5 bases, with 7 bases between the two germline ends. Per germline, CDR1 SGHDT and CDR2 YYEEEE. The CDR3 region is CASSIPNEQYF. Here the CDR3 DNA reads TGTGCCAGCAGCATACCGAACGAGCAGTACTTC. The full variable domain, with the rest looked up from reference TRBV5-6 and TRBJ2-7, is DAGVTQSPTHLIKTRGQQVTLRCSPKSGHDTVSWYQQALGQGPQFIFQYYEEEERQRGNFPDRFSGHQFPNYSSELNVNALLLGDSALYLCASSIPNEQYFGPGTRLTVT.

The rearrangement joins TRBV10-1 to TRBJ2-3, with TRBD2 as a possible D gene (6 bases). Germline lookup yields CDR1 WNHNN and CDR2 SYGVQD (reference sequence). This CDR3 spans 12 amino acids. Trimming cost V 7 bases and J 10 bases, with 15 bases left between them. This CDR3 is CASTGTQRAQYF. Here the CDR3 DNA reads TGCGCCAGCACCGGGACCCAGCGGGCGCAGTATTTT.

The sample holds many counts of this clonotype. V is TRBV7-6 and J is TRBJ2-4; TRBD2 is a possible D gene (7 bases). CDR3 length equals 17 residues. V was cut by 4 bases and J by 3 bases, with 19 bases left in between. Germline V lookup: CDR1 SGHVS, CDR2 FNYEAQ. CDR3 in amino acids: CASSSPRGEGDKNIQYF. The CDR3 bases are TGTGCCAGCAGCTCCCCTAGGGGGGAGGGCGACAAAAACATTCAGTACTTC.

The table lists this clonotype with many counts. This chain uses TRBV20-1 with TRBJ1-5, with a possible D match to TRBD1 (6 bases). V was cut by 3 bases and J by 6 bases, with 12 bases left in between. The germline V gene has CDR1 DFQATT and CDR2 SNEGSKA (reference sequence). The CDR3 loop spans 13 amino acids. In nucleotides, the CDR3 is TGCAGTGCTAGGTCTCAGGGGAGTCAGCCCCAGCATTTT. Translation gives CSARSQGSQPQHF.

A word on this clonotype: A much larger clone differs from this one at a single base, so this may be a read error. This chain links TRBV12-5 with TRBJ1-5; D is undetermined. Germline lookup yields CDR1 LGHNT and CDR2 FRNRAP. This CDR3 has 18 residues. Trimming pared 1 base from V and 6 bases from J, leaving 22 bases between. CDR3 in amino acids: CASGLAPLRAVIGQPQHF. CDR3 sequence (DNA): TGTGCTAGTGGTTTGGCCCCGCTTCGGGCAGTCATTGGTCAGCCCCAGCATTTT.

Notes on this clonotype: This clone may be a read error of a much larger clone one base away. No conserved phenylalanine or tryptophan is present at the end of the CDR3, so a read error is the likely explanation. The rearrangement joins TRBV6-5 to TRBJ2-7; TRBD1 matches at 9 bases. The germline gives CDR1 MNHEY, CDR2 SVGAGI. J was trimmed by 6 bases and V by 2 bases; bases with no gene match: 11. The CDR3 has 16 residues. The chain's CDR3 is CASSYLPGQGGGEQYS. Here the CDR3 DNA reads TGTGCCAGCAGTTACCTCCCGGGACAGGGAGGGGGCGAGCAGTACTCC.

CDR3 loop: CAWNSGRAYNEQFF. The CDR3 bases are TGTGCCTGGAATAGCGGGAGGGCCTACAATGAGCAGTTCTTC. The chain carries TRBV30 and TRBJ2-1; TRBD2 agrees at 11 bases. Germline values: CDR1 GTSNPN, CDR2 SVGIG (reference sequence). Trimming removed 4 bases from V and 2 bases from J; junction bases left unmatched: 1. The CDR3 runs to 14 residues.

CDR3 sequence (DNA): TGTGCCAGCAGTTTACGCCCCGGGCAGAGCTCTGGAAACACCATATATTTT. This sequence encodes CASSLRPGQSSGNTIYF. The rearrangement uses TRBV27 and TRBJ1-3; D gene unclear. The CDR3 consists of 17 residues. The V gene's germline CDR1 is MNHEY and CDR2 SMNVEV (reference sequence). Trimming stripped 2 bases from V and 0 bases from J, with 14 bases between.

This clonotype was counted many times. This chain links TRBV2 with TRBJ2-7; no reliable D call. The CDR3 totals 14 residues. Germline values: CDR1 SNHLY, CDR2 FYNNEI. V gave up 2 bases and J gave up 0 bases, with 8 bases separating them. The CDR3 loop is CASSERRSSYEQYF. The CDR3 DNA is TGTGCCAGCAGTGAAAGAAGATCCTCCTACGAGCAGTACTTC.

This clonotype came up many times. The V and J genes are TRBV11-2 and TRBJ2-2; D may be TRBD2 (6 bases). The CDR3 extends over 15 amino acids. The V gene's germline CDR1 is SGHAT and CDR2 FQNNGV. Between the trimmed V and J ends, which lost 7 bases and 0 bases, there was a span of 12 bases. The CDR3 bases are TGTGCCAGCATCAAGACTAGATCGAACACCGGGGAGCTGTTTTTT. It codes for CASIKTRSNTGELFF.

The sample holds many counts of this clonotype. The chain joins TRBV24-1 to TRBJ2-7, with 8 bases identical to TRBD2. With 4 bases clipped from V and 5 bases from J, the junction kept 9 bases outside the gene matches. Germline lookup yields CDR1 KGHDR and CDR2 SFDVKD. The CDR3 loop spans 15 amino acids. This CDR3 is CATSDRSGSLHEQYF. The CDR3 DNA follows: TGTGCCACCAGTGACCGAAGCGGGAGTCTCCACGAGCAGTACTTC.

This clonotype has a handful of counts. The rearrangement uses TRBV7-6 and TRBJ2-2, with D possibly TRBD2 on 6 matching bases. The germline CDR1 and CDR2 sequences are SGHVS and FNYEAQ. Trimming removed 0 bases from V and 7 bases from J, with 12 bases in between. CDR3 size: 15 residues. This chain's CDR3 is CASSLAASDGGELFF. As DNA, the CDR3 is TGTGCCAGCAGCTTAGCGGCTAGCGACGGCGGGGAGCTGTTTTTT.

This clonotype was seen ten or more times. The rearrangement joins TRBV7-3 to TRBJ2-1; perhaps D is TRBD1 or TRBD2 (5 bases each). The CDR3 length is 14 residues. Germline CDR1 and CDR2: SGHTA and FQGTGA. V lost 2 bases to trimming and J lost 9 bases, with 14 bases between them. CDR3 in amino acids: CASSLGGDGGEQFF. CDR3 bases: TGTGCCAGCAGCTTAGGGGGAGACGGCGGTGAGCAGTTCTTC.